A selection of T cell receptor beta chains follows, all from one sample in a study of blood T cell repertoires in COVID-19. Here immunoSEQ multiplex PCR was the method, and the copy in TCRdb shows in-frame clones only, minus some. This table holds about 95,000 clones, roughly 80% found once. The sample comprised peripheral blood. Receptors originate from an elderly man with active or convalescent COVID-19. The CDR3 runs from the conserved cysteine through the conserved F or W. A D gene is named only where the DNA matches it firmly. The size entry is marked missing in some rows and otherwise reads once, few, many or a size class.

size: NA
J: TRBJ1-2
D: NA
V: TRBV4-3
DNA: TGCGCCAGCAGCCAAGATCTAGAATATGGCTACACCTTC
CDR3: CASSQDLEYGYTF

size: NA
J: TRBJ2-3
D: TRBD2
V: TRBV10-2
DNA: TGCGCCAGCAGTGAGTCGACGCCTAGCGGGGGGAAAGATACGCAGTATTTT
CDR3: CASSESTPSGGKDTQYF

size: NA
J: TRBJ2-3
D: NA
V: TRBV6-1
DNA: TGTGCCAGCAGTGAATTGGCCTTCACAGATACGCAGTATTTT
CDR3: CASSELAFTDTQYF

size: NA
J: TRBJ1-4
D: TRBD1
V: TRBV4-1
DNA: TGCGCCAGCAGCCAAGACCGGACAGGGGGCCTCCACACAACTAATGAAAAACTGTTTTTT
CDR3: CASSQDRTGGLHTTNEKLFF

size: NA
J: TRBJ2-3
D: NA
V: TRBV7-2
DNA: TGTGCCAGCAGCCCCGCCCAGCAGGGCACAGATACGCAGTATTTT
CDR3: CASSPAQQGTDTQYF

size: NA
J: TRBJ1-2
D: NA
V: TRBV2
DNA: TGTGCCAGCACCCCGGACACGGTCGGGCACTATGGCTACACCTTC
CDR3: CASTPDTVGHYGYTF

size: NA
J: TRBJ1-6
D: NA
V: TRBV2
DNA: TGTGCCAGCACTGCCTCAGGGGCAAAGAATTCACCCCTCCACTTT
CDR3: CASTASGAKNSPLHF

size: once
J: TRBJ1-1
D: NA
V: TRBV5-1
DNA: TGCGCCAGCAGAAATAACAGGGTAATGAACACTGAAGCTTTCTTT
CDR3: CASRNNRVMNTEAFF

size: NA
J: TRBJ1-3
D: TRBD1
V: TRBV5-1
DNA: TGCGCCAGCAGCGCGCGGACAGGGGATGGAAACACCATATATTTT
CDR3: CASSARTGDGNTIYF

size: NA
J: TRBJ1-5
D: NA
V: TRBV10-3
DNA: TGTGCCATCAGGGGGAGGGACAATCAGCCCCAGCATTTT
CDR3: CAIRGRDNQPQHF

size: NA
J: TRBJ1-5
D: TRBD1
V: TRBV5-6
DNA: TGTGCCAGCAGCTTGGGCGGACAGGTTATTCAGCCCCAGCATTTT
CDR3: CASSLGGQVIQPQHF

size: NA
J: TRBJ1-2
D: NA
V: TRBV7-9
DNA: TGTGCCAGCAGCTTAGTAGGCGGCAGTGGGTTGAATGGCTACACCTTC
CDR3: CASSLVGGSGLNGYTF

size: few
J: TRBJ1-1
D: TRBD1
V: TRBV6-6
DNA: TGTGCCAGCAGTTGGGAGGACAGGCCCGGCACTGAAGCTTTCTTT
CDR3: CASSWEDRPGTEAFF

size: NA
J: TRBJ1-1
D: TRBD1
V: TRBV27
DNA: TGTGCCAGCAGTTTAGGACAGGGGGGTGGAGGCACTGAAGCTTTCTTT
CDR3: CASSLGQGGGGTEAFF

size: NA
J: TRBJ1-1
D: NA
V: TRBV19
DNA: TGTGCCAGTAGTATTTCTCCAACGCGAGGAACTGAAGCTTTCTTT
CDR3: CASSISPTRGTEAFF

size: NA
J: TRBJ1-2
D: NA
V: TRBV10-3
DNA: TGTGCCATCAGTGAGTCGACATCTGGCTACACCTTC
CDR3: CAISESTSGYTF

size: NA
J: TRBJ2-1
D: TRBD2
V: TRBV5-1
DNA: TGCGCCAGCAGCTTGGTGGCTAGCGGGGGGTATGGTGAGCAGTTCTTC
CDR3: CASSLVASGGYGEQFF

size: NA
J: TRBJ2-7
D: NA
V: TRBV10-3
DNA: TGTGCCATCAGTGAGTCGGAGTCAGAGACCGAGCAGTACTTC
CDR3: CAISESESETEQYF

size: NA
J: TRBJ2-3
D: TRBD2
V: TRBV3-1/TRBV3-2
DNA: TGTGCCAGCAGCCAAGGGGGGGGTATGGCAGATACGCAGTATTTT
CDR3: CASSQGGGMADTQYF

size: NA
J: TRBJ2-5
D: TRBD1
V: TRBV5-1
DNA: TGCGCCAGCAGCTTCCAGGGGGCGCGAGAGACCCAGTACTTC
CDR3: CASSFQGARETQYF

size: NA
J: TRBJ1-1
D: NA
V: TRBV5-1
DNA: TGCGCCAGCAGCTTGGGGGGGCTTATCAAGGGTGAAGCTTTCTTT
CDR3: CASSLGGLIKGEAFF

size: NA
J: TRBJ2-3
D: NA
V: TRBV19
DNA: TGTGCCAGTAGTATGTATCCCCTCACAGATACGCAGTATTTT
CDR3: CASSMYPLTDTQYF

size: NA
J: TRBJ1-2
D: TRBD1
V: TRBV5-1
DNA: TGCGCCAGCAGCTTGGAAGGGAACAGGGGCAATGGCTACACCTTC
CDR3: CASSLEGNRGNGYTF

size: NA
J: TRBJ2-2
D: NA
V: TRBV5-1
DNA: TGCGCCAGCAGCTTGGGAACAGGGAACACCGGGGAGCTGTTTTTT
CDR3: CASSLGTGNTGELFF

size: once
J: TRBJ2-1
D: TRBD2
V: TRBV2
DNA: TGTGCCAGCAGTGAAGATCAGCGGGGGGGCAATGAGCAGTTCTTC
CDR3: CASSEDQRGGNEQFF

size: NA
J: TRBJ2-1
D: TRBD1
V: TRBV11-2
DNA: TGTGCCAGCAGCTCAAGGACAGGCTCCTACAATGAGCAGTTCTTC
CDR3: CASSSRTGSYNEQFF

size: NA
J: TRBJ1-2
D: NA
V: TRBV4-1
DNA: TGCGCCAGCAGCCAAGGCGTAAGAAGCTATGGCTACACCTTC
CDR3: CASSQGVRSYGYTF

size: NA
J: TRBJ2-7
D: NA
V: TRBV29-1
DNA: TGCAGCGTCAGTGATCTTGGCGAGCAGTACTTC
CDR3: CSVSDLGEQYF

size: NA
J: TRBJ1-5
D: TRBD1
V: TRBV19
DNA: TGTGCCAGTGCAGACAGGGCGAGCAATCAGCCCCAGCATTTT
CDR3: CASADRASNQPQHF

size: NA
J: TRBJ2-6
D: TRBD2
V: TRBV7-9
DNA: TGTGCCTTGCAAATCGGGGGGGGCCTCTCTGGGGCCAACGTCCTGACTTTC
CDR3: CALQIGGGLSGANVLTF

size: NA
J: TRBJ2-3
D: TRBD2
V: TRBV19
DNA: TGTGCCAGTAGTATTGGCGGGGGGGCTGGAGATACGCAGTATTTT
CDR3: CASSIGGGAGDTQYF

size: NA
J: TRBJ2-3
D: TRBD2
V: TRBV2
DNA: TGTGCCAGCAGTATGGGACTAGCGGGCACAGATACGCAGTATTTT
CDR3: CASSMGLAGTDTQYF

size: NA
J: TRBJ1-6
D: NA
V: TRBV19
DNA: TGTGCCAGTAGAGGGGACACGCATAATTCACCCCTCCACTTT
CDR3: CASRGDTHNSPLHF

size: NA
J: TRBJ2-1
D: NA
V: TRBV4-1
DNA: TGCGCCAGCAGCCACTTAGACGGGGGCTCCTACAATGAGCAGTTCTTC
CDR3: CASSHLDGGSYNEQFF

size: NA
J: TRBJ1-3
D: NA
V: TRBV6-1
DNA: TGTGCCAGCAGTGACATAGTAAACACCATATATTTT
CDR3: CASSDIVNTIYF

size: NA
J: TRBJ1-2
D: NA
V: TRBV18
DNA: TGTGCCAGCTCACCGCAGGATAACTATGGCTACACCTTC
CDR3: CASSPQDNYGYTF

size: NA
J: TRBJ2-3
D: TRBD1
V: TRBV11-2
DNA: TGTGCCAGCAGCTTCAGGGGGCTGGAGACAGATACGCAGTATTTT
CDR3: CASSFRGLETDTQYF

size: NA
J: TRBJ1-4
D: NA
V: TRBV7-9
DNA: TGTGCCAGCAGCCCGGGGAATGAAAAACTGTTTTTT
CDR3: CASSPGNEKLFF

size: NA
J: TRBJ1-4
D: NA
V: TRBV6-5
DNA: TGTGCCAGCAGTTCCGCAGGAGGGGCAACTAATGAAAAACTGTTTTTT
CDR3: CASSSAGGATNEKLFF

size: NA
J: TRBJ2-1
D: TRBD2
V: TRBV24-1
DNA: TGTGCCACCAGTGACCCCAGCGGGGGGGTTCTAGATGAGCAGTTCTTC
CDR3: CATSDPSGGVLDEQFF

size: NA
J: TRBJ1-2
D: TRBD1
V: TRBV3-1/TRBV3-2
DNA: TGTGCCAGCAGCCAGATGGACAGGGGACATACCTTC
CDR3: CASSQMDRGHTF

size: NA
J: TRBJ2-2
D: TRBD1
V: TRBV19
DNA: TGTGCCAGTAGTCCCCAGGGGGCGACCGGGGAGCTGTTTTTT
CDR3: CASSPQGATGELFF

size: NA
J: TRBJ2-5
D: NA
V: TRBV6-5
DNA: TGTGCCAGCAGCCTAGGGCCGGGGGGCTTAGAGACCCAGTACTTC
CDR3: CASSLGPGGLETQYF

size: few
J: TRBJ1-2
D: TRBD1
V: TRBV27
DNA: TGTGCCAGCAGAGGGACAGGGGGTTGGGACTATGGCTACACCTTC
CDR3: CASRGTGGWDYGYTF

size: few
J: TRBJ2-1
D: NA
V: TRBV19
DNA: TGTGCCAGTAGTATCCTGGGGGGTTTCAATGAGCAGTTCTTC
CDR3: CASSILGGFNEQFF

size: once
J: TRBJ2-7
D: NA
V: TRBV28
DNA: TGTGCCAGCAGTTCCCAGGGGTTGCCCTACGAGCAGTACTTC
CDR3: CASSSQGLPYEQYF

size: NA
J: TRBJ1-6
D: NA
V: TRBV6-5
DNA: TGTGCCAGCAGAACCGGAGAGTCACCCCTCCACTTT
CDR3: CASRTGESPLHF

size: NA
J: TRBJ1-4
D: NA
V: TRBV20-1
DNA: TGCAGTGCTAGTGCCGGGGCAACTAATGAAAAACTGTTTTTT
CDR3: CSASAGATNEKLFF

size: NA
J: TRBJ1-2
D: NA
V: TRBV4-1
DNA: TGCGCCAGCAGCCAAGAACACACAGGGCCTAGTGGCTACACCTTC
CDR3: CASSQEHTGPSGYTF

size: NA
J: TRBJ2-3
D: NA
V: TRBV10-3
DNA: TGTGCCATCAGTGGGGGGGATGAAGATACGCAGTATTTT
CDR3: CAISGGDEDTQYF

size: NA
J: TRBJ1-4
D: NA
V: TRBV3-1/TRBV3-2
DNA: TGTGCCAGCAGCCAGGGACTCCCCGGGACTAATGAAAAACTGTTTTTT
CDR3: CASSQGLPGTNEKLFF

size: NA
J: TRBJ1-1
D: NA
V: TRBV5-8
DNA: TGTGCCAGCAGCTTGGTAGGGGGGGCGAGGACTGAAGCTTTCTTT
CDR3: CASSLVGGARTEAFF